This T cell receptor beta chain was identified in a study of blood T cell repertoires in COVID-19. Data came from immunoSEQ multiplex PCR; TCRdb stores just in-frame clones and leaves some out. The data contain about 100,000 clones, approximately 85% of them singletons. The CDR3 runs to 15 residues. Trimming cost V 0 bases and J 8 bases; bases outside gene matches: 7. CDR1 and CDR2 (germline): MGHRA, YSYEKL. This clonotype was sampled from a man aged 60 to 69 with acute or convalescent COVID-19. Input material: peripheral blood. The rearrangement joins TRBV4-1 to TRBJ2-7; 10 bases match TRBD1. CDR3 coding DNA: TGCGCCAGCAGCCAAGAAGGGACAGGGGATGAGAAGCAGTACTTC. This encodes CASSQEGTGDEKQYF.